The 10 T cell receptor beta chains below were found in one sample sequenced in a study of shared clonotypes between healthy human individuals. The data were produced by immunoSEQ multiplex PCR, yet TCRdb's version contains in-frame clones alone and is incomplete. This table has around 2,000,000 clones, 85% to 95% appearing once. Sequences were obtained from naive CD4+ T cells sorted from blood. This sample's subset: CD45RA+ positively selected. The receptors were sampled from a man aged 18 to 30 in good health.

The chain couples TRBV7-2 to TRBJ2-1; unclear D gene. Trimming shortened V by 1 base and J by 4 bases, and 8 bases separated the two germline ends. Germline V gene sequence: CDR1 SGHTA, CDR2 FQGNSA. The CDR3 consists of 14 residues. The CDR3, as DNA: TGTGCCAGCAGCTTAGAAGTATTGTACAATGAGCAGTTCTTC. Translated, it gives CASSLEVLYNEQFF.

The V and J genes are TRBV5-1 and TRBJ2-2; 8 nucleotides line up with TRBD1. Losses at the gene ends were 3 bases for V and 7 bases for J; bases not matched to a gene: 5. Germline CDR1 is SGHRS and CDR2 is YFSETQ. There are 14 residues in the CDR3. As DNA, the CDR3 is TGCGCCAGCAGCTGGACCGGACAGGGCGGGGAGCTGTTTTTT. Protein product: CASSWTGQGGELFF.

In the case of this clone: At the DNA level, this CDR3 is encoded by other sequences in the same sample as well. V usage is TRBV4-1 and J usage is TRBJ1-5; 9 nucleotides agree with TRBD1. Germline lookup yields CDR1 MGHRA and CDR2 YSYEKL. This CDR3 is 15 amino acids long. Trimming at V came to 3 bases and at J to 4 bases, leaving 4 bases not matched to a gene. CDR3 sequence: CASSQGDRDNQPQHF. CDR3 DNA: TGCGCCAGCAGCCAGGGGGACAGGGATAATCAGCCCCAGCATTTT.

The J gene is TRBJ1-3, the V gene TRBV5-1; D is undetermined. V dropped 4 bases and J dropped 0 bases, with 14 bases sitting between them. Germline V gives CDR1 SGHRS, CDR2 YFSETQ. This CDR3 comprises 16 residues. The CDR3 sequence: CASSLTGPSSGNTIYF. The CDR3 DNA reads TGCGCCAGCAGCCTCACCGGTCCTAGCTCTGGAAACACCATATATTTT.

V usage is TRBV30 and J usage is TRBJ1-3; D is unclear. This CDR3 comprises 12 residues. V was clipped by 8 bases and J by 0 bases, with 8 bases between them. CDR1 is GTSNPN and CDR2 is SVGIG in the germline V gene (reference sequence). The chain's CDR3 is CAATPSGNTIYF. CDR3 coding DNA: TGTGCCGCAACTCCCTCTGGAAACACCATATATTTT. Based on the CDR3 plus reference TRBV30 and TRBJ1-3, the full variable domain is SQTIHQWPATLVQPVGSPLSLECTVEGTSNPNLYWYRQAAGRGLQLLFYSVGIGQISSEVPQNLSASRPQDRQFILSSKKLLLSDSGFYLCAATPSGNTIYFGEGSWLTVV.

The chain recombines TRBV28 with TRBJ1-3; tentatively, D is TRBD1 (6 bases). The CDR3 has 13 residues. The germline gives CDR1 MDHEN, CDR2 SYDVKM. With 9 bases removed from V and 4 bases from J, the gap between germline ends came to 13 bases. In nucleotides, the CDR3 is TGTGCCAGTTACAGGGAAAAAGGAAACACCATATATTTT. It codes for CASYREKGNTIYF.

The chain couples TRBV11-2 to TRBJ2-7; the D gene is possibly TRBD2 (7 bases). The CDR3 is 15 residues long. Between the trimmed V and J ends, which lost 3 bases and 2 bases, there was a span of 14 bases. Germline lookup yields CDR1 SGHAT and CDR2 FQNNGV. CDR3 DNA sequence: TGTGCCAGCAGCTTGGCCGGGGGGCATACCTACGAGCAGTACTTC. It is translated as CASSLAGGHTYEQYF.

The chain employs TRBV19 and TRBJ1-2; no clear D gene. Trimming shortened V by 6 bases and J by 1 base, and 15 bases separated the two germline ends. CDR1 and CDR2 (germline): LNHDA, SQIVND (reference sequence). The CDR3 covers 15 residues. CDR3 coding DNA: TGTGCCAGTAGACGAACCGAGAAAGTTAACTATGGCTACACCTTC. As protein: CASRRTEKVNYGYTF.

This clone was observed a single time. The same CDR3 also results from other DNA sequences found in this sample. This sequence joins TRBV9 and TRBJ2-3, with 11 positions matching TRBD2. With 4 bases clipped from V and 0 bases from J, the junction kept 4 bases outside the gene matches. Germline V gene lookup returns CDR1 SGDLS and CDR2 YYNGEE. The CDR3 runs 16 residues. The CDR3 DNA sequence: TGTGCCAGCAGCCCGCGGACTAGCGGGAGCACAGATACGCAGTATTTT. Translating it yields CASSPRTSGSTDTQYF.

To note about this clone: This specimen includes other DNA sequences encoding the same CDR3. The chain links TRBV6-1 to TRBJ2-3; the D gene could be TRBD1 or TRBD2 (5 bases each). This CDR3 has 15 residues. Germline CDR1 reads MNHNS; CDR2 reads SASEGT. With 1 base removed from V and 0 bases from J, the gap between germline ends came to 8 bases. CDR3 in DNA: TGTGCCAGCAGTGAAGGGGGCGGGAGCACAGATACGCAGTATTTT. Protein product: CASSEGGGSTDTQYF.